What follows are 5 T cell receptor beta chains derived from one specimen sequenced in a study of blood T cell repertoires in COVID-19. TCRdb's table, derived via immunoSEQ multiplex PCR, lists solely in-frame clones and lacks some. The repertoire holds 150,000 or so clones, with about four fifths as singletons. The sample comprised peripheral blood. The receptors stem from a woman aged 55-69 years with acute or convalescent COVID-19.

The V and J genes are TRBV28 and TRBJ1-2; D not resolved. The CDR3 has 14 amino acids. Germline lookup yields CDR1 MDHEN and CDR2 SYDVKM. Trimming removed 6 bases from V and 0 bases from J, with 11 bases in between. The CDR3 spells CASSSSTANYGYTF. CDR3 nucleotide sequence: TGTGCCAGCAGCTCCTCAACAGCTAACTATGGCTACACCTTC.

This chain uses TRBV28 with TRBJ1-2; tentatively, D is TRBD1 (6 bases). The germline V and J ends were trimmed by 10 bases and 0 bases, with 12 bases remaining between them. CDR1 and CDR2 from the germline V gene are MDHEN and SYDVKM. This CDR3 has 13 amino acids. The CDR3 reads CATPGQTNYGYTF. CDR3 sequence (DNA): TGTGCCACTCCCGGACAGACTAACTATGGCTACACCTTC.

About this clone itself: The identical CDR3 is also encoded by other nucleotide sequences in the sample. This chain links TRBV5-1 with TRBJ2-1; D gene unclear. Germline V gene data show CDR1 as SGHRS and CDR2 as YFSETQ. The length of the CDR3 is 13 residues. V lost 0 bases, J lost 4 bases, and 5 bases lay in between. The CDR3 region has the DNA TGCGCCAGCAGCTTGGGTACTTACAATGAGCAGTTCTTC. Translation gives CASSLGTYNEQFF.

The rearrangement uses TRBV9 and TRBJ1-5; D is possibly TRBD1 (5 bases). Deletions cut 0 bases from V and 3 bases from J, with 7 bases between. CDR1 is SGDLS and CDR2 is YYNGEE in the germline V gene. The CDR3 sequence is 14 residues long. The CDR3: CASSVDGHNQPQHF. CDR3 DNA: TGTGCCAGCAGCGTAGACGGACACAATCAGCCCCAGCATTTT.

This clone showed up just once. V gene TRBV6-5 combines with J gene TRBJ1-2; 7 bases are shared with TRBD1. Germline trimming cut 5 bases from V and 5 bases from J; bases unmatched to any gene: 5. The CDR3 is made up of 13 amino acids. From germline, CDR1 is MNHEY and CDR2 SVGAGI. This CDR3 is CASSPGQIYGYTF. CDR3 DNA sequence: TGTGCCAGCAGTCCGGGACAGATATATGGCTACACCTTC.